This record concerns one T cell receptor (beta chain) sequence. Its specificity is not known. The data were taken from a study of PD-L1 blockade in urothelial cancer. Study-level information: Patients initiated atezolizumab in about 2014 at 1,200 mg intravenously every 3 weeks. Blood analysis took place 3 weeks (second dose) and 6 weeks after treatment start.

Time point given: peripheral blood 6 weeks after treatment start. Overall study findings and caveats: Enhanced expansion of tumor-associated blood clones at 3 weeks characterized durable-benefit patients.

The method was immunoSEQ multiplex PCR; TCRdb's version includes in-frame clones alone and lacks a portion of them. Here the sample spans under 85,000 clones, approximately 90% being singletons. Germline CDR1 and CDR2: GTSNPN and SVGIG (reference sequence). V gave up 8 bases and J gave up 3 bases; unmatched junction bases: 17. This CDR3 comprises 17 residues. Here the sequenced sample was PBMCs, taken around atezolizumab (anti-PD-L1) treatment. This receptor was identified in a woman older than 75 with urothelial cancer. The chain is built from TRBV30 and TRBJ2-7, with 12 nucleotides matching TRBD1. The CDR3 here is CALGRDRGQGSFYEQYF. The DNA for the CDR3 is TGTGCCCTCGGCCGGGACAGGGGGCAAGGGTCGTTCTACGAGCAGTACTTC.